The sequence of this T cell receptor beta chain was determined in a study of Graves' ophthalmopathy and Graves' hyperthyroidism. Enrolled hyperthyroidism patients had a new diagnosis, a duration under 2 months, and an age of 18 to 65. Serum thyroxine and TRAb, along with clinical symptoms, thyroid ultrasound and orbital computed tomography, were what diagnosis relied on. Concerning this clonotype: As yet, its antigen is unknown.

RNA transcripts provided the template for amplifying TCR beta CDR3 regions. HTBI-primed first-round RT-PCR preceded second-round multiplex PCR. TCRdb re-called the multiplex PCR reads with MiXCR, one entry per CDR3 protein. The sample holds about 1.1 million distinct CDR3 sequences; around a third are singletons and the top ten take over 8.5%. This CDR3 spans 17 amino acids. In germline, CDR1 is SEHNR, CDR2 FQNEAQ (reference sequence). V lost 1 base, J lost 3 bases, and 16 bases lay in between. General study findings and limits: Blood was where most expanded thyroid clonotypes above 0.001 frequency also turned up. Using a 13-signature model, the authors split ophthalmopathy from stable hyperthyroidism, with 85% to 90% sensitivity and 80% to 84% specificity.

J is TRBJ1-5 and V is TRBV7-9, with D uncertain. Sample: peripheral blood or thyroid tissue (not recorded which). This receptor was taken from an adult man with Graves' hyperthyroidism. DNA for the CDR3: TGTGCCAGCAGCTTAGGATTACGTCTGCGATTCAATCAGCCCCAGCATTTT. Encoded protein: CASSLGLRLRFNQPQHF. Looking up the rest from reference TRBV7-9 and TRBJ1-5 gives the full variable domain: DTGVSQNPRHKITKRGQNVTFRCDPISEHNRLYWYRQTLGQGPEFLTYFQNEAQLEKSRLLSDRFSAERPKGSFSTLEIQRTEQGDSAMYLCASSLGLRLRFNQPQHFGDGTRLSIL.